These 27 T cell receptor beta chains were all obtained from the same sample, sequenced in a study of shared clonotypes between healthy human individuals. The assay was immunoSEQ multiplex PCR, and TCRdb's table has in-frame clones only and misses some. The repertoire consists of approximately 620,000 clones, with about 97% occurring once and the leading ten covering about 0.06%. The sample consisted of naive CD4+ T cells sorted from blood. Subset: CD45RA+ positively selected. Receptors were obtained from a woman aged 25 to 39 in good health.

This rearrangement joins TRBV28 to TRBJ2-2, with D uncertain. V shed 2 bases and J shed 1 base, with 8 bases lying between them. The CDR3 extends over 15 amino acids. Germline V gene data show CDR1 as MDHEN and CDR2 as SYDVKM. The CDR3: CASSLGIGNTGELFF. The CDR3 coding sequence is TGTGCCAGCAGTTTAGGTATAGGGAACACCGGGGAGCTGTTTTTT. Together with reference TRBV28 and TRBJ2-2, the CDR3 gives the full variable domain: DVKVTQSSRYLVKRTGEKVFLECVQDMDHENMFWYRQDPGLGLRLIYFSYDVKMKEKGDIPEGYSVSREKKERFSLILESASTNQTSMYLCASSLGIGNTGELFFGEGSRLTVL.

This clone has just one count. The chain links TRBV6-5 to TRBJ1-1; D gene unclear. Between the trimmed V and J ends, which lost 3 bases and 1 base, there was a span of 6 bases. The CDR3 covers 13 residues. CDR1 and CDR2 from the germline V gene are MNHEY and SVGAGI. This CDR3 is CASSYPTNTEAFF. The CDR3 coding sequence is TGTGCCAGCAGTTATCCAACGAACACTGAAGCTTTCTTT.

The J gene is TRBJ1-2, the V gene TRBV2; possibly TRBD1 for D (5 bases). CDR1 and CDR2 from the germline V gene are SNHLY and FYNNEI. The germline V and J ends were trimmed by 4 bases and 4 bases, with 10 bases remaining between them. The CDR3 runs 13 residues. The CDR3 spells CASSGTKGYGYTF. DNA of the CDR3: TGTGCCAGCAGTGGGACAAAAGGCTATGGCTACACCTTC.

The J gene is TRBJ2-1, the V gene TRBV6-5; D remains unclear. CDR1 and CDR2 from the germline V gene are MNHEY and SVGAGI. This CDR3 region has 14 residues. V gave up 5 bases and J gave up 2 bases, with 10 bases separating them. For the CDR3, the DNA is TGTGCCAGCAGTGGGCTGGGCCCCTACAATGAGCAGTTCTTC. Translating gives CASSGLGPYNEQFF.

A few counts support this clone. The V and J genes are TRBV5-1 and TRBJ2-7; 9 nucleotides align to TRBD2. With V trimmed by 4 bases and J by 4 bases, 3 bases remained unmatched. Germline V gives CDR1 SGHRS, CDR2 YFSETQ. CDR3 size: 13 residues. Here the CDR3 reads CASSRGGEYEQYF. The CDR3, as DNA: TGCGCCAGCAGCCGCGGGGGGGAGTACGAGCAGTACTTC.

This clone is a singleton in its sample. Other DNA sequences within the sample encode an identical CDR3. The chain joins TRBV28 to TRBJ1-4; D is ambiguous. Germline values: CDR1 MDHEN, CDR2 SYDVKM. The V and J ends lost 3 bases and 0 bases respectively, with 5 bases between them. The CDR3 length is 14 residues. CDR3 residues: CASSFPATNEKLFF. CDR3 coding DNA: TGTGCCAGCAGTTTTCCTGCAACTAATGAAAAACTGTTTTTT.

In the case of this clone: Other nucleotide sequences from this sample produce the same CDR3. V and J are TRBV19 and TRBJ2-1, with 14 nucleotides matching TRBD2. CDR3 size: 15 residues. Germline loops: CDR1 LNHDA, CDR2 SQIVND (reference sequence). The trim removed 6 bases at V and 4 bases at J, leaving 2 bases unmatched. This CDR3 reads CASSRLAGGYNEQFF. CDR3 nucleotides: TGTGCCAGTAGCCGACTAGCGGGAGGGTACAATGAGCAGTTCTTC.

The chain has TRBV6-1 and TRBJ2-1, with a weak D call TRBD2 (5 bases). Germline V gene lookup returns CDR1 MNHNS and CDR2 SASEGT. With 6 bases removed from V and 9 bases from J, the gap between germline ends came to 21 bases. The length of the CDR3 is 15 residues. The CDR3 is CASRPLFEGIGEQFF. CDR3 bases: TGTGCCAGCAGACCTCTTTTCGAGGGTATCGGTGAGCAGTTCTTC.

V and J are TRBV5-1 and TRBJ2-1, with a tentative D call TRBD2 (5 bases). CDR1 SGHRS and CDR2 YFSETQ come from the germline V gene. The ends were cut back, 0 bases at V and 2 bases at J, with 9 bases in the middle. The CDR3 loop spans 15 amino acids. The CDR3 protein is CASSLGGITYNEQFF. DNA for the CDR3: TGCGCCAGCAGCTTGGGAGGGATCACCTACAATGAGCAGTTCTTC.

This clone occurred once. The chain couples TRBV10-2 to TRBJ2-5; D uncertain. The CDR3 sequence is 16 residues long. Germline lookup yields CDR1 WSHSY and CDR2 SAAADI. Trimming removed 5 bases from V and 4 bases from J, with 20 bases in between. The chain's CDR3 is CASSPVKTGFGETQYF. In DNA form, the CDR3 reads TGCGCCAGCAGTCCCGTGAAGACTGGGTTTGGAGAGACCCAGTACTTC.

V gene TRBV5-1 combines with J gene TRBJ1-2, with D perhaps TRBD1 (6 bases). The CDR3 is 14 amino acids. V dropped 0 bases and J dropped 6 bases, with 12 bases sitting between them. Per germline, CDR1 SGHRS and CDR2 YFSETQ. Here the CDR3 reads CASSLGGYRDGYTF. CDR3 coding DNA: TGCGCCAGCAGCTTGGGAGGGTACAGGGATGGCTACACCTTC.

The J gene is TRBJ2-7, the V gene TRBV7-9; the match to TRBD1 covers 11 bases. V was pared by 3 bases and J by 4 bases, with 5 bases of the junction left unmatched. Germline V lookup: CDR1 SEHNR, CDR2 FQNEAQ (reference sequence). There are 15 residues in the CDR3. The CDR3 bases are TGTGCCAGCAGCTTGACCGGGACAGGGGGGTACGAGCAGTACTTC. Protein product: CASSLTGTGGYEQYF. Based on the CDR3 plus reference TRBV7-9 and TRBJ2-7, the full variable domain is DTGVSQNPRHKITKRGQNVTFRCDPISEHNRLYWYRQTLGQGPEFLTYFQNEAQLEKSRLLSDRFSAERPKGSFSTLEIQRTEQGDSAMYLCASSLTGTGGYEQYFGPGTRLTVT.

This chain uses TRBV18 with TRBJ2-5; 12 bases agree with TRBD2. The CDR3 loop spans 18 amino acids. Germline lookup yields CDR1 KGHSH and CDR2 LQKENI. V lost 2 bases, J lost 4 bases, and 11 bases stayed unmatched. CDR3 protein: CASSPRGLAGGEGETQYF. The CDR3 DNA reads as TGTGCCAGCTCACCAAGAGGCCTAGCGGGAGGGGAAGGAGAGACCCAGTACTTC.

The J gene is TRBJ1-2, the V gene TRBV5-1; D remains ambiguous. The V end lost 4 bases, the J end lost 6 bases, and 10 bases lay between the germline ends. Germline assignment: CDR1 SGHRS and CDR2 YFSETQ. This CDR3 has 12 residues. This chain's CDR3 is CASSQLGDGYTF. The CDR3 nucleotides read TGCGCCAGCAGCCAACTTGGGGATGGCTACACCTTC.

The V call is TRBV6-5, the J call TRBJ2-3, with D hard to call. The germline V gene has CDR1 MNHEY and CDR2 SVGAGI. CDR3 length: 14 residues. Trimming took off 0 bases at V and 2 bases at J, with 6 bases between the two ends. The CDR3 loop reads CASSYSDLTDTQYF. Written as DNA, the CDR3 is TGTGCCAGCAGTTACTCCGACCTCACAGATACGCAGTATTTT.

The gene calls are TRBV7-7 and TRBJ2-2; D perhaps matches TRBD2 (5 bases). Trimming stripped 4 bases from V and 2 bases from J, with 8 bases between. The CDR3 is 14 residues long. Germline V gives CDR1 SSHAT, CDR2 FNYEAQ (reference sequence). The DNA for the CDR3 is TGTGCCAGCAGCTCAGACTATAACACCGGGGAGCTGTTTTTT. Translated: CASSSDYNTGELFF.

This chain uses TRBV10-1 with TRBJ2-1, with D tentatively TRBD2 (6 bases). Trimming removed 2 bases at V and 7 bases at J, with 15 bases between. The CDR3 sequence is 15 residues long. CDR1 is WNHNN, CDR2 SYGVQD, per germline (reference sequence). As DNA, the CDR3 is TGCGCCAGCAGTGAGCCCGGGACTCGAGTGAATGAGCAGTTCTTC. Its protein product is CASSEPGTRVNEQFF.

The chain is built from TRBV19 and TRBJ2-3, with 10 bases fitting TRBD2. The germline V gene encodes CDR1 LNHDA and CDR2 SQIVND (reference sequence). J gave up 3 bases and V 2 bases, and 2 bases lay outside the gene matches. CDR3 size: 15 residues. The CDR3: CASSILAGVTDTQYF. CDR3 DNA: TGTGCCAGTAGTATACTAGCGGGAGTGACAGATACGCAGTATTTT.

The V call is TRBV5-4, the J call TRBJ2-7, with TRBD2 matching 10 bases. In germline, CDR1 is SGHNT, CDR2 YYREEE (reference sequence). The CDR3 totals 15 residues. V lost 0 bases to trimming and J lost 2 bases; unmatched junction nucleotides: 2. The chain's CDR3 is CASSLGSGRAYEQYF. For the CDR3, the DNA is TGTGCCAGCAGCTTGGGCAGCGGGAGGGCCTACGAGCAGTACTTC.

DNA of the CDR3: TGTGCCAGCAGCGCCGGGACAGGGTACTCCTACGAGCAGTACTTC. Translating gives CASSAGTGYSYEQYF. The rearrangement links TRBV6-4 to TRBJ2-7; 9 bases align to TRBD1. J lost 0 bases, V lost 6 bases, and 6 bases had no gene match. The CDR3 is 15 amino acids. The V gene's germline CDR1 is MRHNA and CDR2 SNTAGT.

This chain connects TRBV28 to TRBJ1-4, with unresolved D. The CDR3 loop spans 15 amino acids. Germline V gene data show CDR1 as MDHEN and CDR2 as SYDVKM. Deletions cut 6 bases from V and 8 bases from J, with 19 bases between. The CDR3 DNA reads as TGTGCCAGCAGCCACGCTTCTAGGGCGGGGGAAAAACTGTTTTTT. Translated, it gives CASSHASRAGEKLFF.

This chain joins TRBV27 and TRBJ2-7; the D gene could be TRBD1 or TRBD2 (5 bases each). The germline V and J ends were trimmed by 7 bases and 2 bases, with 18 bases remaining between them. There are 15 residues in the CDR3. Germline values: CDR1 MNHEY, CDR2 SMNVEV (reference sequence). The CDR3 reads CASTLGAGPAYEQYF. The CDR3 bases are TGTGCCAGCACCCTAGGGGCGGGTCCTGCCTACGAGCAGTACTTC.

The chain employs TRBV10-3 and TRBJ2-6; 7 nucleotides align to TRBD2. The CDR3 spans 15 residues. Germline assignment: CDR1 ENHRY and CDR2 SYGVKD. V trimming: 3 bases; J trimming: 4 bases; junction bases outside the gene matches: 3. CDR3 DNA: TGTGCCATCAGTGACGGGGGGTGGGGGGCCAACGTCCTGACTTTC. It specifies CAISDGGWGANVLTF.

The chain couples TRBV18 to TRBJ1-2; D perhaps matches TRBD1 (5 bases). Per germline, CDR1 KGHSH and CDR2 LQKENI. Trimming left V 3 bases short and J 0 bases short, with 8 bases between. There are 14 residues in the CDR3. CDR3 DNA sequence: TGTGCCAGCTCACCGACAGAGGCTAACTATGGCTACACCTTC. Its protein product is CASSPTEANYGYTF.

The rearrangement uses TRBV5-1 and TRBJ2-6; D is uncertain. Trimming left V 5 bases short and J 3 bases short, with 6 bases between. This CDR3 comprises 13 residues. Germline loops: CDR1 SGHRS, CDR2 YFSETQ. CDR3 loop: CASSPGGANVLTF. The CDR3 DNA follows: TGCGCCAGCAGTCCCGGTGGGGCCAACGTCCTGACTTTC.

The rearrangement links TRBV6-6 to TRBJ2-7, with TRBD1 matching 10 bases. The CDR3 is 14 residues long. V lost 6 bases and J lost 4; bases outside the gene matches: 6. Germline V lookup: CDR1 MNHNY, CDR2 SVGAGI (reference sequence). The CDR3 coding sequence is TGTGCCAGCAGACGGGACAGGGGTGTATACGAGCAGTACTTC. It translates to CASRRDRGVYEQYF.

This clone occurred once. The gene calls are TRBV7-6 and TRBJ2-3, with TRBD2 identical over 9 bases. CDR3 length equals 16 residues. The germline V gene encodes CDR1 SGHVS and CDR2 FNYEAQ. The J segment lost 2 bases and the V segment lost 0 bases, leaving 3 bases of the junction unmatched. The CDR3 bases are TGTGCCAGCAGCTTAGCAGCGGGAGGTGACACAGATACGCAGTATTTT. It translates to CASSLAAGGDTDTQYF.